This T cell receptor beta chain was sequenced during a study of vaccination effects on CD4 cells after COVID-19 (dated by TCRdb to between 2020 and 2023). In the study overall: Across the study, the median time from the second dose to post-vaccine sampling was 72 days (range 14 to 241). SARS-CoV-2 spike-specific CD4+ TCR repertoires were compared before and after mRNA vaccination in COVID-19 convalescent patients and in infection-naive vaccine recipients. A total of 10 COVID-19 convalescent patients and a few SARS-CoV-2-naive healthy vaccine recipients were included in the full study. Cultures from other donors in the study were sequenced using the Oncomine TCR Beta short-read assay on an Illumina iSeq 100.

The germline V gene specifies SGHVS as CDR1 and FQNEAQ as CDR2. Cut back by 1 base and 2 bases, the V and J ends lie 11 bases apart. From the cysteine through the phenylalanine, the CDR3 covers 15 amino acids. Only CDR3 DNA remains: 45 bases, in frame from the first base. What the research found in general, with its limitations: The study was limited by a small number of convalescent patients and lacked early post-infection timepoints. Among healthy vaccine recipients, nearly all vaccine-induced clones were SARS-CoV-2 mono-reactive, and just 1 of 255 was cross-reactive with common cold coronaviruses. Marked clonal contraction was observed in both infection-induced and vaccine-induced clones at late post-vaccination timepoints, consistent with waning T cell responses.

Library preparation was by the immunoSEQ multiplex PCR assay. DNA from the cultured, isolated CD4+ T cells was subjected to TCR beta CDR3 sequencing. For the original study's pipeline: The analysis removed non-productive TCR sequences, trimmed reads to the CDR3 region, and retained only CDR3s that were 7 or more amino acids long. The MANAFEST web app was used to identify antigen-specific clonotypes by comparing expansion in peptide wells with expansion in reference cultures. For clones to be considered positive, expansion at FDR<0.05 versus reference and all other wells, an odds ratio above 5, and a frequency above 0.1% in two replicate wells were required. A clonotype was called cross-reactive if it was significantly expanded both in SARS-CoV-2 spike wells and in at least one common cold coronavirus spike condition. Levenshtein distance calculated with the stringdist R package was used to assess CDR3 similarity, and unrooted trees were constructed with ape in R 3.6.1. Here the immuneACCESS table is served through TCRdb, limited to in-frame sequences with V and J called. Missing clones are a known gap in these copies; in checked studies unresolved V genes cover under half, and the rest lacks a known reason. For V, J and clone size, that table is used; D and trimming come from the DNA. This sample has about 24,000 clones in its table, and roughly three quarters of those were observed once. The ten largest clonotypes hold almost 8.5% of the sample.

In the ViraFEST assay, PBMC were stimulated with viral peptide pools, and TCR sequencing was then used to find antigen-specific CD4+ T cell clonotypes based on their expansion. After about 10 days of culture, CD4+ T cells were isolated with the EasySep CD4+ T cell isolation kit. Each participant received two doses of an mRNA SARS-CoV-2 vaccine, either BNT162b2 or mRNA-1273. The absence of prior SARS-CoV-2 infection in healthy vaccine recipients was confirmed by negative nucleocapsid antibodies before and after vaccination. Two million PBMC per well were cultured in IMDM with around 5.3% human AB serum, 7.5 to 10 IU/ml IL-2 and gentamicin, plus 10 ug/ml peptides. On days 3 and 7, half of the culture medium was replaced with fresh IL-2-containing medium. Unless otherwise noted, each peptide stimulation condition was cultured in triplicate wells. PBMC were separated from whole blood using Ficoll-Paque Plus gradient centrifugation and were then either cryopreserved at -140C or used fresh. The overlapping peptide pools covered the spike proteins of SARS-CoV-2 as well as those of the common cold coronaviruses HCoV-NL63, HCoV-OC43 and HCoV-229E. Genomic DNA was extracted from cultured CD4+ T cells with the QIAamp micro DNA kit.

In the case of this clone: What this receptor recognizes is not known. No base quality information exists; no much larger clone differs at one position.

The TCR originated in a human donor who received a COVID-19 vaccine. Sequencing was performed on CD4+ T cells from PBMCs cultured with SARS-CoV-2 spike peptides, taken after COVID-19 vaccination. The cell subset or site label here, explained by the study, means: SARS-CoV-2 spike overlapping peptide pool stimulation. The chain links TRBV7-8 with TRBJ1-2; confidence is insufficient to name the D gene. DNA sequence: TGTGCCAGCAGCTTAGAGGGAGGCCGAAACTATGGCTACACCTTC. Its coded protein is CASSLEGGRNYGYTF.